Described below is a single T cell receptor (beta chain) sequence and its context. The clone's antigen remains unknown. No base quality values were provided; no much bigger clone lies one nucleotide off. Ficoll-Paque density gradient centrifugation was the method used to isolate PBMCs. V is cut back by 10 bases and J by 10 bases, with 8 bases in the junction unmatched. The cysteine opens and the phenylalanine closes a CDR3 of 11 amino acids. Only the CDR3 region is kept as DNA, spanning 33 bases read in frame from base 1. Via the germline V gene, CDR1 is MNHEY and CDR2 SVGAGI. The sequencing machine was an Illumina NovaSeq 6000. TCRalpha and TCRbeta cDNA libraries were built by 5'RACE with constant-segment primers, adding sample barcodes and unique molecular identifiers. RNA was extracted from every sample with Trizol reagent. Libraries were amplified in two PCR steps, with a second sample barcode and Illumina TruSeq adapters added in the second step. The libraries were sequenced on an Illumina NovaSeq using 2 x 150 bp paired-end reads. Concerning the study's data processing: Reads were demultiplexed and collapsed into UMI-guided consensus sequences with migec v1.2.7. Using mixcr v2.1.11, the UMI consensuses were aligned to TRA and TRB V and J templates and assembled into clonotypes. Clonotypes were classified as expanded or contracted when called significant by both edgeR and NoisET, with noise models trained on biological replicates. For edgeR calls, the cutoffs were a false discovery rate-adjusted p below 0.01 and a log2 fold-change threshold of 1. PCA with hierarchical clustering of max-normalized trajectories of the 1000 most abundant clonotypes was used as exploratory dynamics analysis. Each responding clone was given a CD4 or CD8 phenotype based on the CD4+ and CD8+ repertoires, which had been sequenced separately. TCRdb passed the public sequencing reads through fastp at Q25 and MiXCR, retaining productive beta sequences. Here each entry gathers all rows of one CDR3 protein and keeps the most common genes and DNA. The V and J calls shown here were made by TCRdb, not taken from the authors' results. Within this sample are 270,000 or so distinct CDR3 sequences, with over 15% of them counted one time only. The ten biggest clones cover around 20% of the sample.

These data originate in a study of T-cell memory formation after mild COVID-19 (dated by TCRdb to about 2021). Background for the entire study: Most TCR sequence clusters were specific to one of the two donors. The cohort comprised two young, previously healthy adult volunteers, one female and one male. In a couple of donors, T-cell clones that expanded and contracted after mild COVID-19 were followed by sequencing TCRalpha and TCRbeta repertoires longitudinally.

Study-level results and caveats: Contracting CD4+ clones appeared mostly in the CM and EM memory subsets, whereas CD8+ clones were enriched in EMRA. Some responding clones were found in pre-infection memory, which suggests that pre-existing cross-reactive memory T cells took part in the SARS-CoV-2 response. The second-wave clones that peaked on day 37 were not confirmed to be SARS-CoV-2 specific. Only two mild cases were covered in the study, and larger cohorts including severe cases with pre-infection samples were considered necessary. Clones that contracted from day 15 to 85 showed balanced CD4/CD8 phenotypes, whereas a second wave of clones that expanded from day 15 to 37 leaned towards CD4+.

The sequence links TRBV6-5 to TRBJ1-1; a stretch of 8 junction bases matches TRBD1. This receptor was taken from a man between 18 and 29 years old who had mild COVID-19 (a few samples of this study predate the infection). The sample titles of this study are shuffled in the database, so cell type and time point are left out; the donor was told from shared clones. Material for sequencing was PBMCs or a T cell subset sorted from them (not recorded which). Read as DNA, the sequence is TGTGCCATCATAGGACAGGGCGTAGCTTTCTTT. Its translation reads: CAIIGQGVAFF.